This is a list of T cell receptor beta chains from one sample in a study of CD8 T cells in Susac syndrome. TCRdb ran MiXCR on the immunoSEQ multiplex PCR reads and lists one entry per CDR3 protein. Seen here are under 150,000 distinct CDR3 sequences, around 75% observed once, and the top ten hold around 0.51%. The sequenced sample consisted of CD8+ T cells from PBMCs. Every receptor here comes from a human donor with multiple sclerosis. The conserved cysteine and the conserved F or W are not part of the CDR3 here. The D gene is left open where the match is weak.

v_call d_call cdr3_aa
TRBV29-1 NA SVVSEYEQY
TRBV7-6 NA ASSLEPGRFYEQY
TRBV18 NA ASSPLQSSTDTQY
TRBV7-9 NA ASSHTGLEAF
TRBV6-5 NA ASSPGTAGTYEQY
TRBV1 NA TSSQRQGTEAF
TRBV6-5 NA ASSYDSEEAGTGELF
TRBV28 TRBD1 ASSPGQALDEQY
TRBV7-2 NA ASSSIFLDGDYEQY
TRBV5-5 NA ASSLDGGNQPQH
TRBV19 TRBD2 ASSMALAGGGEQF
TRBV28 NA ASSLPTDWGYGYT
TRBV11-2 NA ASSLTGLWF
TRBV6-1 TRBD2 ASSPTLASSTDTQY
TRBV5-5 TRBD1 ASSLLDRVLSGELF
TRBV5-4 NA ASSLEIGGIYTEAF
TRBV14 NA ASSLVEPGANVLT
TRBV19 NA ASTYFGENQPQH
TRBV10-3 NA AISDGEGYYGYT
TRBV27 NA ASSSTGANEKLF
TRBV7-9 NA ASSLAGDPGDT
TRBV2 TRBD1 ASGQGQGEEKLF
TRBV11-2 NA ARSPRTFLTDTQY